A single sample is the source of the 5 T cell receptor beta chains below, sequenced in a study of blood T cell repertoires in COVID-19. The assay was immunoSEQ multiplex PCR, and TCRdb's table has in-frame clones only and misses some. This table holds hundreds of thousands of clones, roughly 85% found once. Sample: peripheral blood. The receptors were sampled from a woman aged 18-35 years who had recovered from COVID-19.

The chain has TRBV4-1 and TRBJ1-1; perhaps TRBD1 as D (6 bases). Deletions cut 2 bases from V and 5 bases from J, with 21 bases between. Germline V gives CDR1 MGHRA, CDR2 YSYEKL. The CDR3 is 17 amino acids. CDR3 in amino acids: CASSQPNYYREGTEAFF. In nucleotides, the CDR3 is TGCGCCAGCAGCCAACCCAACTACTACAGGGAGGGGACTGAAGCTTTCTTT.

V gene TRBV11-2 combines with J gene TRBJ1-4; unclear D gene. The CDR3 length is 12 residues. The germline V and J ends were trimmed by 2 bases and 11 bases, with 9 bases remaining between them. CDR1 and CDR2 (germline): SGHAT, FQNNGV. The CDR3 DNA sequence: TGTGCCAGCAGCTTATCAGGCCCTAAACTGTTTTTT. As protein: CASSLSGPKLFF.

V usage is TRBV5-8 and J usage is TRBJ1-5; D possibly corresponds to TRBD1 (6 bases). The V end lost 4 bases, the J end lost 0 bases, and 11 bases lay between the germline ends. Germline loops: CDR1 SGHTS, CDR2 YDEGEE. This CDR3 region has 15 residues. CDR3 sequence: CASSLGQFSNQPQHF. CDR3 in DNA: TGTGCCAGCAGCCTCGGACAGTTTAGCAATCAGCCCCAGCATTTT.

The V and J genes are TRBV4-2 and TRBJ2-1, with 11 bases aligning to TRBD2. The CDR3 runs 16 residues. Germline loops: CDR1 LGHNA, CDR2 YNFKEQ. J lost 4 bases, V lost 5 bases, and 7 bases had no gene match. The CDR3 protein is CASSREGTSGYNEQFF. The CDR3 DNA sequence: TGTGCCAGCAGCAGGGAGGGGACTAGCGGATACAATGAGCAGTTCTTC.

DNA for the CDR3: TGCGCCAGCAGCCCGGGACAGGGGGCGAATGAAGCTTTCTTT. Its translation: CASSPGQGANEAFF. The chain combines TRBV5-1 with TRBJ1-1; TRBD1 agrees at 12 bases. CDR3 length: 14 residues. V shed 4 bases, J shed 7 bases, and the junction held 5 bases outside the gene matches. Germline V gives CDR1 SGHRS, CDR2 YFSETQ.